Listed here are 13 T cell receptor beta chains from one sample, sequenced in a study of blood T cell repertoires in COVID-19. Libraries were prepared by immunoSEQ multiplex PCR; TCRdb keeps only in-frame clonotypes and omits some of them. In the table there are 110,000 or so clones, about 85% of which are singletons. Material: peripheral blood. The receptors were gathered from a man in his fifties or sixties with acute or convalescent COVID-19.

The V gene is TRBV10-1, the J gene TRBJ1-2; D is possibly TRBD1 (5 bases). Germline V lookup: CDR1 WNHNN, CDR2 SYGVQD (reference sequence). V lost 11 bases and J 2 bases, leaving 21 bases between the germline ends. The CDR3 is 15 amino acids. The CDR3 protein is CAAAPGRKVNYGYTF. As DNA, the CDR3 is TGCGCCGCGGCTCCAGGGCGGAAAGTAAACTATGGCTACACCTTC.

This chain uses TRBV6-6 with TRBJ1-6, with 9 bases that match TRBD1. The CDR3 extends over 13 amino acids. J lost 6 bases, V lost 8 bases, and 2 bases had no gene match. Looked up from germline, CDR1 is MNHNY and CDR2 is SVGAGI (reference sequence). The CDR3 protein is CASLDRGNSPLHF. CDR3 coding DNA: TGTGCCAGCCTGGACAGGGGTAATTCACCCCTCCACTTT.

DNA for the CDR3: TGTGCCAGCAGGGCCAATGAGCAGTTCTTC. Translating it yields CASRANEQFF. The gene calls are TRBV28 and TRBJ2-1; D unclear. This CDR3 comprises 10 residues. The germline V and J ends were trimmed by 6 bases and 6 bases, with 3 bases remaining between them. The germline CDR1 and CDR2 sequences are MDHEN and SYDVKM.

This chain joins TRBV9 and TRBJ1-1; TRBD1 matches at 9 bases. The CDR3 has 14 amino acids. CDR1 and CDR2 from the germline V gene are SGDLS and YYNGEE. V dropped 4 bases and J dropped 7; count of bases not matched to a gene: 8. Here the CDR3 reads CASSPKTGGIEAFF. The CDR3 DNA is TGTGCCAGCAGCCCCAAGACAGGGGGAATTGAAGCTTTCTTT.

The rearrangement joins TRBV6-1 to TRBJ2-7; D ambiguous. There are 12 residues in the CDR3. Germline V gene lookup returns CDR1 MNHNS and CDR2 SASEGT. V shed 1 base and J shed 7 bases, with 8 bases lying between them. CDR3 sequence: CASSEGRWEQYF. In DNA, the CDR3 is TGTGCCAGCAGTGAAGGGAGATGGGAGCAGTACTTC.

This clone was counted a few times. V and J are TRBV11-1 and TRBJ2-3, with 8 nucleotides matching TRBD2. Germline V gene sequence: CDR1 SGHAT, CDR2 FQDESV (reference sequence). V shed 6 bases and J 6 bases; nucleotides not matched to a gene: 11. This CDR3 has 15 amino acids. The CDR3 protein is CASSPKRGGRDTQYF. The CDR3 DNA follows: TGTGCCAGCAGTCCGAAACGGGGGGGCAGGGATACGCAGTATTTT.

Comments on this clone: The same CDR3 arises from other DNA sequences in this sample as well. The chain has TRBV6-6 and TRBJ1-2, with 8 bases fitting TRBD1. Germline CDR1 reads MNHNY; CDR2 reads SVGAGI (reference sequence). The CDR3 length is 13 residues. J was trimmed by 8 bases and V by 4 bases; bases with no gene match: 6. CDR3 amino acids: CASSFGQGGGYTF. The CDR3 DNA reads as TGTGCCAGCAGTTTTGGACAGGGAGGGGGCTACACCTTC.

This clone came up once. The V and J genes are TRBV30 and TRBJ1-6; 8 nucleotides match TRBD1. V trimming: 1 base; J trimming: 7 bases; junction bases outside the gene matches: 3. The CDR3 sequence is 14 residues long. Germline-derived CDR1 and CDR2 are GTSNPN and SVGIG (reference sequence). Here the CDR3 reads CAWSGGTGNSPLHF. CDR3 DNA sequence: TGTGCCTGGAGTGGTGGGACAGGCAATTCACCCCTCCACTTT.

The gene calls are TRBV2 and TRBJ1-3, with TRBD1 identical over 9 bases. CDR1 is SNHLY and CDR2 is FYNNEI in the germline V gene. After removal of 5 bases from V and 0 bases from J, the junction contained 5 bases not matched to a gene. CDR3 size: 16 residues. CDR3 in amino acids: CASSQTGGSSGNTIYF. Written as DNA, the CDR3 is TGTGCCAGCAGTCAGACAGGGGGGAGCTCTGGAAACACCATATATTTT.

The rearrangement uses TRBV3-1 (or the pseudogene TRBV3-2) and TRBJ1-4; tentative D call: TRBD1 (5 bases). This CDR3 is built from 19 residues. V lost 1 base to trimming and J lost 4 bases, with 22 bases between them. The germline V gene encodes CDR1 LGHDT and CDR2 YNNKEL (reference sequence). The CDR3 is CASSQGVWRIRRGNEKLFF. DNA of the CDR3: TGTGCCAGCAGCCAAGGGGTCTGGCGGATCCGAAGGGGTAATGAAAAACTGTTTTTT.

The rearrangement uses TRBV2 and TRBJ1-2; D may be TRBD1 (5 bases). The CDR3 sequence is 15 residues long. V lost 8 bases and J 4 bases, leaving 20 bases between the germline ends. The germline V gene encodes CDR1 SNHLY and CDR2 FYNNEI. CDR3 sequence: CASAGLRGKGYGYTF. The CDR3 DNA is TGTGCCAGCGCGGGACTTCGAGGCAAGGGCTATGGCTACACCTTC.

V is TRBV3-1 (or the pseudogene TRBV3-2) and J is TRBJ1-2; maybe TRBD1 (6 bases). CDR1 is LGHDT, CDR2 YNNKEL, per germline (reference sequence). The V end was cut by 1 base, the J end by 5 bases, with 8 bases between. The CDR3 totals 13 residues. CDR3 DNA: TGTGCCAGCAGCCAAGGGACAGCTTATGGCTACACCTTC. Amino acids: CASSQGTAYGYTF.

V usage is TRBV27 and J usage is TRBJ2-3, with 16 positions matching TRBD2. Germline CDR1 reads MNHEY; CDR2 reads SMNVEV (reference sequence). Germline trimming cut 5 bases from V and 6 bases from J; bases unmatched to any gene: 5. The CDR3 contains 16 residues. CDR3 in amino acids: CASSPGLAGGRDTQYF. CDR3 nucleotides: TGTGCCAGCAGTCCGGGACTAGCGGGGGGGCGGGATACGCAGTATTTT.